The TCR beta chain under discussion was sequenced for a study of blood T cell repertoires in COVID-19. Study summary: Researchers got acute and convalescent COVID-19 samples from the United States, Italy and Spain.

Germline V gives CDR1 LGHDT, CDR2 YNNKEL (reference sequence). With V trimmed by 3 bases and J by 4 bases, 1 base remained unmatched. The CDR3 length is 14 residues. Sequencing was performed with immunoSEQ multiplex PCR; in TCRdb, only in-frame clones are kept and a portion is missing. The sample includes around 250,000 clones, about four fifths of them seen just once. This sequence originates from a man in his fifties or sixties with active or convalescent COVID-19. Sequenced: peripheral blood. The V call is TRBV3-1 (or the pseudogene TRBV3-2), the J call TRBJ2-1; TRBD1 agrees at 9 bases. CDR3 loop: CASSHGQGYNEQFF. The DNA for the CDR3 is TGTGCCAGCAGCCACGGACAGGGGTACAATGAGCAGTTCTTC.